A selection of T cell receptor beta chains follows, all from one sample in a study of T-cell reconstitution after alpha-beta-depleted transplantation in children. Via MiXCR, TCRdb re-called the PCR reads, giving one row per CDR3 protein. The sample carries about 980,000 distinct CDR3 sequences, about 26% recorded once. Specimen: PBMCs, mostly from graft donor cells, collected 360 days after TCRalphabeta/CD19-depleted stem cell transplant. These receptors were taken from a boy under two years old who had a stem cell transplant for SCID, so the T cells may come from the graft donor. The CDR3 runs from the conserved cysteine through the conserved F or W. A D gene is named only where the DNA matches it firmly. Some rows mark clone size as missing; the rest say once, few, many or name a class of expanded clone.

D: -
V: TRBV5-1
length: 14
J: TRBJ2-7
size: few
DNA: TGCGCCAGCAGCTTCCTTCGAGGCAGCTACGAGCAGTACTTC
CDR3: CASSFLRGSYEQYF

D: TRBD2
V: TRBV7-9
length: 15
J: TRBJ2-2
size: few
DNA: TGTGCCAGCAGCAAAGGTGGGACTACGGCCGGGGAGCTGTTTTTT
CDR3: CASSKGGTTAGELFF

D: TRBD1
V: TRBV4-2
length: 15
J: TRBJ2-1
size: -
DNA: TGTGCCAGCAGCTTCGTCGGGACAGGGGACAATGAGCAGTTCTTC
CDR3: CASSFVGTGDNEQFF

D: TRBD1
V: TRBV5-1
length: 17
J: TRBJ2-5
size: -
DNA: TGCGCCAGCAGCTTGACCCGCACCGGGACAGGGGTGGAGACCCAGTACTTC
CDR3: CASSLTRTGTGVETQYF

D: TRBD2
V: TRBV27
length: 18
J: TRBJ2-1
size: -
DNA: TGTGCCAGCAGTTTGGCACCCCTACTAGCGGGTTCCTACAATGAGCAGTTCTTC
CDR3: CASSLAPLLAGSYNEQFF

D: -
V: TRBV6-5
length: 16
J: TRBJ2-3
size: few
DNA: TGTGCCAGCAGTTACTCCTCGGGGGTCGAAACAGATACGCAGTATTTT
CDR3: CASSYSSGVETDTQYF

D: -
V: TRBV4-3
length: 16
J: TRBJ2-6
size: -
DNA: TGCGCCAGCAGCCAGATGACAGACTCTGGGGCCAACGTCCTGACTTTC
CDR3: CASSQMTDSGANVLTF

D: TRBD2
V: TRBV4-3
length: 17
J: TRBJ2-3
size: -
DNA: TGCGCCAGCAGCCAAGAAGGATCGAGCGGGGGTATAGATACGCAGTATTTT
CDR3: CASSQEGSSGGIDTQYF

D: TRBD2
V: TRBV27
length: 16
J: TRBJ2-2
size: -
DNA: TGTGCCAGCAGTTTATCTTCGGGGGGGCCGGGCGGGGAGCTGTTTTTT
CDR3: CASSLSSGGPGGELFF

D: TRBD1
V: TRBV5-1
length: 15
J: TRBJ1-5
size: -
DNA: TGCGCCAGCAGCACGACAGGGTCCGTCAATCAGCCCCAGCATTTT
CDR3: CASSTTGSVNQPQHF

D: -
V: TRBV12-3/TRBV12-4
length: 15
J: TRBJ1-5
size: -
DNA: TGTGCCAGCAGTTTAGGAAGGGTGAGCAATCAGCCCCAGCATTTT
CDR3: CASSLGRVSNQPQHF

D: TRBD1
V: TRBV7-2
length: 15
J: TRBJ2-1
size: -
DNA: TGTGCCAGCAGCTTGGACAGGGTTACCTACAATGAGCAGTTCTTC
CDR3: CASSLDRVTYNEQFF

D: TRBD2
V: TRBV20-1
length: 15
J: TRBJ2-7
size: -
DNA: TGCAGTGGATACGGAAAGGGACTAGCCCTCCACGAGCAGTACTTC
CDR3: CSGYGKGLALHEQYF

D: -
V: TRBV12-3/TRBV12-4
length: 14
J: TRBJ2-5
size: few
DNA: TGTGCCAGCACCCGACAGGAATACCAAGAGACCCAGTACTTC
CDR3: CASTRQEYQETQYF

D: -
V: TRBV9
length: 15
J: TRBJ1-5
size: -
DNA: TGTGCCAGCAGCGCCACCAAGGAGGCTTATCAGCCCCAGCATTTT
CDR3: CASSATKEAYQPQHF

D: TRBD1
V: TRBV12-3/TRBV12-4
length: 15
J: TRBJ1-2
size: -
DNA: TGTGCCAGCAGTCTCCGACCGGGACAGAACTATGGCTACACCTTC
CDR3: CASSLRPGQNYGYTF

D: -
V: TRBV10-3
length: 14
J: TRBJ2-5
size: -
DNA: TGTGCCATCAGTGGCCCCGAAGCCCAAGAGACCCAGTACTTC
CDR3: CAISGPEAQETQYF

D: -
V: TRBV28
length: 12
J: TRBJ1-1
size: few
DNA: TGTGCCAGCAGCCGGAGGTACACTGAAGCTTTCTTT
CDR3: CASSRRYTEAFF

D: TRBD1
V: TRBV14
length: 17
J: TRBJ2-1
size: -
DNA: TGTGCCAGCAGCCAAGGGACCCTCAGGGGGCTGGACAATGAGCAGTTCTTC
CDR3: CASSQGTLRGLDNEQFF

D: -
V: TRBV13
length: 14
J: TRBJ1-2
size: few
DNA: TGTGCCAGCAGCTTAGTTGCGGGGGTTGATGGCTACACCTTC
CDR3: CASSLVAGVDGYTF

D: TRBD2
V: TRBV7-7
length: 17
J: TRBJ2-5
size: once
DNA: TGTGCCAGCAGCTTATTGGGACTAGCGGGGTCCCAAGAGACCCAGTACTTC
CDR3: CASSLLGLAGSQETQYF

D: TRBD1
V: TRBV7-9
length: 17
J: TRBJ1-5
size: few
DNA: TGTGCCAGCAGCTTAGCTACAGGGGATTCAACCGATCAGCCCCAGCATTTT
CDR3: CASSLATGDSTDQPQHF

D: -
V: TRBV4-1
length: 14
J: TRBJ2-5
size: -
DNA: TGCGCCAGCAGCCAAGAAACCTCGGTTGAGACCCAGTACTTC
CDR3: CASSQETSVETQYF